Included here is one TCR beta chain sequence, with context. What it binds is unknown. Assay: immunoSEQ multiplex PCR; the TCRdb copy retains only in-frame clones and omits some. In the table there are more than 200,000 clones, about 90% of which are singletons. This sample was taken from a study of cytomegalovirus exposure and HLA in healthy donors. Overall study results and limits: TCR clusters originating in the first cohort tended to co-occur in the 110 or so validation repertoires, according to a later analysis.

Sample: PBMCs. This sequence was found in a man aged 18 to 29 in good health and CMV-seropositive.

Here the CDR3 reads CASSEFWSSGYEQYF. The CDR3 nucleotides read TGTGCCAGCAGTGAATTTTGGTCTAGCGGATACGAGCAGTACTTC. The rearrangement joins TRBV6-1 to TRBJ2-7; 7 bases map to TRBD2. Germline V gene lookup returns CDR1 MNHNS and CDR2 SASEGT. J lost 4 bases, V lost 2 bases, and 8 bases had no gene match. The CDR3 is made up of 15 amino acids.